The 32 T cell receptor beta chains in this list originate from one sample, sequenced in a study of cytomegalovirus exposure and HLA in healthy donors. With 60 Vbeta and 13 Jbeta primers, the PCR was carried out. The data were produced by immunoSEQ multiplex PCR, yet TCRdb's version contains in-frame clones alone and is incomplete. The repertoire holds about 200,000 clones, with 83% as singletons. Material: PBMCs. These receptor sequences come from a man aged 40-49 years in good health and CMV-seropositive.

This chain links TRBV7-7 with TRBJ2-5, with 7 bases lining up with TRBD2. This CDR3 has 15 amino acids. V trimming: 5 bases; J trimming: 4 bases; junction bases outside the gene matches: 10. Germline V gives CDR1 SSHAT, CDR2 FNYEAQ (reference sequence). The CDR3 region is CASSAPGGLGETQYF. The CDR3 DNA sequence: TGTGCCAGCAGCGCACCCGGGGGGTTAGGAGAGACCCAGTACTTC.

V usage is TRBV4-1 and J usage is TRBJ1-2, with 9 positions matching TRBD1. CDR1 is MGHRA, CDR2 YSYEKL, per germline. This CDR3 is 13 amino acids long. The V and J ends lost 3 bases and 8 bases, in that order; junction bases with no gene match: 4. CDR3 sequence: CASSHRTGDGYTF. CDR3 in DNA: TGCGCCAGCAGCCACCGGACAGGGGACGGCTACACCTTC.

The V gene is TRBV4-2, the J gene TRBJ2-1; D is perhaps TRBD1 (7 bases). V lost 3 bases to trimming and J lost 5 bases, with 20 bases between them. Germline CDR1 is LGHNA and CDR2 is YNFKEQ. The CDR3 runs to 17 residues. The CDR3 loop is CASSQGRLGTENNEQFF. CDR3 nucleotide sequence: TGTGCCAGCAGCCAGGGGAGGTTAGGGACAGAGAACAATGAGCAGTTCTTC.

The chain combines TRBV5-1 with TRBJ1-5; TRBD1 might be the D (6 bases). Germline CDR1 reads SGHRS; CDR2 reads YFSETQ. The length of the CDR3 is 15 residues. The V and J ends lost 4 bases and 0 bases respectively, with 11 bases between them. CDR3 loop: CASSLQGYSNQPQHF. CDR3 in DNA: TGCGCCAGCAGCCTACAGGGTTATAGCAATCAGCCCCAGCATTTT.

The chain carries TRBV19 and TRBJ2-7; TRBD1 matches 8 bases. The trim removed 6 bases at V and 7 bases at J, leaving 11 bases unmatched. Germline values: CDR1 LNHDA, CDR2 SQIVND (reference sequence). The CDR3 consists of 14 residues. In nucleotides, the CDR3 is TGTGCCAGTAGACCCCAGGACAGGGCTGAGGAGCAGTACTTC. Translation gives CASRPQDRAEEQYF. The full variable domain, with the rest looked up from reference TRBV19 and TRBJ2-7, is DGGITQSPKYLFRKEGQNVTLSCEQNLNHDAMYWYRQDPGQGLRLIYYSQIVNDFQKGDIAEGYSVSREKKESFPLTVTSAQKNPTAFYLCASRPQDRAEEQYFGPGTRLTVT.

The rearrangement joins TRBV5-1 to TRBJ2-1, with D perhaps TRBD1 (5 bases). This CDR3 spans 15 amino acids. V was clipped by 6 bases and J by 2 bases, with 15 bases between them. From germline, CDR1 is SGHRS and CDR2 YFSETQ. The DNA of the CDR3 is TGCGCCAGCACGCGAACTTTGGACACCTACAATGAGCAGTTCTTC. Protein: CASTRTLDTYNEQFF.

V usage is TRBV10-3 and J usage is TRBJ1-1; 8 bases are shared with TRBD1. Germline V gene sequence: CDR1 ENHRY, CDR2 SYGVKD. The CDR3 has 14 amino acids. V was pared by 4 bases and J by 2 bases, with 3 bases of the junction left unmatched. CDR3 loop: CAISAGTGNTEAFF. In DNA, the CDR3 is TGTGCCATCAGTGCCGGGACAGGAAACACTGAAGCTTTCTTT.

The rearrangement joins TRBV19 to TRBJ2-1; D may be TRBD2 (6 bases). The germline gives CDR1 LNHDA, CDR2 SQIVND (reference sequence). The V and J ends lost 6 bases and 8 bases respectively, with 14 bases between them. The CDR3 sequence is 13 residues long. CDR3 sequence reads: CASSGGVTYEQFF. The CDR3 DNA reads as TGTGCCAGTAGCGGGGGAGTAACATATGAGCAGTTCTTC.

The gene calls are TRBV28 and TRBJ2-2, with D possibly matching TRBD1 (6 bases). CDR3 length: 16 residues. V lost 6 bases and J lost 7, with 21 bases in between. Germline V lookup: CDR1 MDHEN, CDR2 SYDVKM. CDR3 bases: TGTGCCAGCAGCTCGATACGCGCAGGGGCGGGCGGGGAGCTGTTTTTT. Residues: CASSSIRAGAGGELFF.

The chain links TRBV4-2 to TRBJ2-5; D remains unclear. The last part of the DNA fits TRBJ2-7 better; the J call may be wrong. The CDR3 contains 16 residues. Per the germline V gene, CDR1 is LGHNA and CDR2 is YNFKEQ. Written as DNA, the CDR3 is TGTGCCAGCAGCCAAGTCGCCGGCCAGCGCCGCTACGAGCAGTACTTC. This gives the protein CASSQVAGQRRYEQYF.

The chain has TRBV7-2 and TRBJ2-5; no clear D gene. The CDR3 extends over 13 amino acids. The germline CDR1 and CDR2 sequences are SGHTA and FQGNSA. V shed 6 bases and J shed 2 bases, with 10 bases lying between them. Here the CDR3 DNA reads TGTGCCAGCAGGGGCCCAAATCAAGAGACCCAGTACTTC. It encodes CASRGPNQETQYF.

The chain recombines TRBV29-1 with TRBJ1-3; D gene uncertain. The CDR3 has 14 amino acids. The V and J ends lost 4 bases and 0 bases respectively, with 10 bases between them. Germline-derived CDR1 and CDR2 are SQVTM and ANQGSEA. This CDR3 reads CSVGLGSSGNTIYF. In DNA, the CDR3 is TGCAGCGTTGGTCTCGGGAGCTCTGGAAACACCATATATTTT. The complete variable domain, with remaining parts taken from reference TRBV29-1 and TRBJ1-3, reads SAVISQKPSRDICQRGTSLTIQCQVDSQVTMMFWYRQQPGQSLTLIATANQGSEATYESGFVIDKFPISRPNLTFSTLTVSNMSPEDSSIYLCSVGLGSSGNTIYFGEGSWLTVV.

This chain joins TRBV2 and TRBJ2-3; D possibly corresponds to TRBD2 (5 bases). The CDR3 contains 14 residues. Germline lookup yields CDR1 SNHLY and CDR2 FYNNEI. V shed 6 bases and J shed 0 bases, with 10 bases lying between them. CDR3 nucleotides: TGTGCCAGCAGGGAGGTCCCTAGCACAGATACGCAGTATTTT. Its protein product is CASREVPSTDTQYF. Looking up the rest from reference TRBV2 and TRBJ2-3 gives the full variable domain: EPEVTQTPSHQVTQMGQEVILRCVPISNHLYFYWYRQILGQKVEFLVSFYNNEISEKSEIFDDQFSVERPDGSNFTLKIRSTKLEDSAMYFCASREVPSTDTQYFGPGTRLTVL.

This rearrangement joins TRBV19 to TRBJ2-1; TRBD2 agrees at 13 bases. The V gene end was trimmed by 6 bases and the J gene end by 7 bases; junction bases not matched to a gene: 6. This CDR3 has 15 amino acids. Germline CDR1 LNHDA, CDR2 SQIVND (reference sequence). The CDR3 here is CASRKTSGRWNEQFF. CDR3 nucleotides: TGTGCCAGTAGGAAGACTAGCGGGAGGTGGAATGAGCAGTTCTTC. The full variable domain, rest sourced from reference TRBV19 and TRBJ2-1, is DGGITQSPKYLFRKEGQNVTLSCEQNLNHDAMYWYRQDPGQGLRLIYYSQIVNDFQKGDIAEGYSVSREKKESFPLTVTSAQKNPTAFYLCASRKTSGRWNEQFFGPGTRLTVL.

The V gene is TRBV29-1, the J gene TRBJ2-5; 10 bases align to TRBD1. This CDR3 has 14 residues. Germline lookup yields CDR1 SQVTM and CDR2 ANQGSEA. J lost 9 bases, V lost 7 bases, and 14 bases had no gene match. CDR3 in DNA: TGCAGCGGGGGACAGGGGCCGGACGGGGAGGCCCAGTACTTC. Its protein product is CSGGQGPDGEAQYF.

The table lists this clone with a count of one. This chain joins TRBV5-1 and TRBJ1-1; D is perhaps TRBD1 (5 bases). Germline CDR1 and CDR2: SGHRS and YFSETQ. V was pared by 0 bases and J by 5 bases, with 23 bases between. This CDR3 spans 18 amino acids. In nucleotides, the CDR3 is TGCGCCAGCAGCTTGGGGTTCAGCGCGGAGGGGAGGCGGACTGAAGCTTTCTTT. Protein: CASSLGFSAEGRRTEAFF.

Only a few counts were recorded for this clone. Different DNA sequences within this sample yield the same CDR3. The chain recombines TRBV4-3 with TRBJ1-2; 7 bases are a match to TRBD1. The germline V gene has CDR1 LGHNA and CDR2 YSLEER. The CDR3 contains 15 residues. The junction had 5 bases not matched to a gene; V was cut back by 0 bases and J by 4 bases. CDR3 bases: TGCGCCAGCAGCCAAGATTGGGCAGGGGGCTATGGCTACACCTTC. This translates into CASSQDWAGGYGYTF.

This chain uses TRBV4-1 with TRBJ2-7; the D is unclear. This CDR3 region has 13 residues. Deletions cut 1 base from V and 7 bases from J, with 11 bases between. Germline CDR1 MGHRA, CDR2 YSYEKL. CDR3 in amino acids: CASSQGRSGEQYF. The CDR3 DNA follows: TGCGCCAGCAGCCAAGGCCGGTCGGGTGAGCAGTACTTC.

CDR3 nucleotide sequence: TGTGCCAGCAGCGTGTACAGGGGTTCAGTATCTGGAAACACCATATATTTT. Amino acid sequence: CASSVYRGSVSGNTIYF. This sequence joins TRBV7-6 and TRBJ1-3; 7 positions match TRBD1. Per the germline V gene, CDR1 is SGHVS and CDR2 is FNYEAQ. This CDR3 has 17 residues. V lost 5 bases and J lost 1; bases outside the gene matches: 11. Using reference TRBV7-6 and TRBJ1-3 for the parts outside the CDR3, the full variable domain is GAGVSQSPRYKVTKRGQDVALRCDPISGHVSLYWYRQALGQGPEFLTYFNYEAQQDKSGLPNDRFSAERPEGSISTLTIQRTEQRDSAMYRCASSVYRGSVSGNTIYFGEGSWLTVV.

In this sample, this clone turned up a few times. The chain is built from TRBV6-5 and TRBJ2-1; 10 bases map to TRBD1. Trimming at V came to 2 bases and at J to 8 bases, leaving 3 bases not matched to a gene. The CDR3 length is 14 residues. The germline V gene encodes CDR1 MNHEY and CDR2 SVGAGI. CDR3 protein: CASSYRTGGDEQFF. The CDR3 region has the DNA TGTGCCAGCAGTTACAGGACAGGGGGAGATGAGCAGTTCTTC.

This clone was counted between two and nine times. Here the CDR3 reads CASSPGVGEAFF. CDR3 in DNA: TGTGCCAGCAGTCCAGGGGTGGGTGAAGCTTTCTTT. This sequence joins TRBV6-6 and TRBJ1-1, with D possibly matching TRBD1 (6 bases). Germline V CDR1 and CDR2: MNHNY, SVGAGI (reference sequence). This CDR3 is built from 12 residues. Trimming took off 5 bases at V and 7 bases at J, with 11 bases between the two ends.

The J gene is TRBJ1-5, the V gene TRBV6-1, with D hard to call. This CDR3 region has 15 residues. Trimming took off 5 bases at V and 6 bases at J, with 17 bases between the two ends. CDR1 is MNHNS and CDR2 is SASEGT in the germline V gene. The CDR3 is CASSSAGGRLQPQHF. CDR3 in DNA: TGTGCCAGCAGTTCCGCCGGAGGTCGTCTTCAGCCCCAGCATTTT.

The rearrangement joins TRBV19 to TRBJ1-5; 10 nucleotides align to TRBD1. This CDR3 has 15 residues. Unmatched junction bases numbered 4, after V lost 1 base and J lost 7 bases. CDR1 LNHDA and CDR2 SQIVND come from the germline V gene (reference sequence). As DNA, the CDR3 is TGTGCCAGTAGTATAGTTCGGGACAGGGGCCAGCCCCAGCATTTT. Translating it yields CASSIVRDRGQPQHF. Full variable domain (missing parts from reference TRBV19 and TRBJ1-5): DGGITQSPKYLFRKEGQNVTLSCEQNLNHDAMYWYRQDPGQGLRLIYYSQIVNDFQKGDIAEGYSVSREKKESFPLTVTSAQKNPTAFYLCASSIVRDRGQPQHFGDGTRLSIL.

V and J are TRBV13 and TRBJ2-7, with a tentative D call TRBD1 (5 bases). The CDR3 is made up of 15 amino acids. V lost 3 bases to trimming and J lost 6 bases, with 18 bases between them. Germline CDR1 reads PRHDT; CDR2 reads FYEKMQ (reference sequence). The CDR3 loop is CASSLATAPMSEQYF. Written as DNA, the CDR3 is TGTGCCAGCAGCTTGGCGACAGCGCCTATGAGCGAGCAGTACTTC.

V gene TRBV27 combines with J gene TRBJ2-7; D is uncertain. Trimming stripped 3 bases from V and 3 bases from J, with 15 bases between. The CDR3 is 15 amino acids. The V gene's germline CDR1 is MNHEY and CDR2 SMNVEV (reference sequence). The CDR3 DNA reads TGTGCCAGCAGTTTTGGTAGCCAAATACGCTACGAGCAGTACTTC. It codes for CASSFGSQIRYEQYF.

The chain recombines TRBV30 with TRBJ2-7, with 8 bases lining up with TRBD2. Germline lookup yields CDR1 GTSNPN and CDR2 SVGIG (reference sequence). This CDR3 comprises 16 residues. The V and J ends lost 0 bases and 9 bases, in that order; junction bases with no gene match: 16. The CDR3 coding sequence is TGTGCCTGGAGTGTACTTCAGCGAGCGGGAGAAGTAGGGCAGTACTTC. Translation: CAWSVLQRAGEVGQYF.

The J gene is TRBJ2-3, the V gene TRBV13, with 11 bases matching TRBD2. V dropped 6 bases and J dropped 0; count of bases not matched to a gene: 20. CDR1 PRHDT and CDR2 FYEKMQ come from the germline V gene (reference sequence). The CDR3 runs 21 residues. Here the CDR3 reads CASSIGLPSGRPESSTDTQYF. Here the CDR3 DNA reads TGTGCCAGCAGTATAGGGTTGCCTAGCGGGAGGCCCGAGTCTAGCACAGATACGCAGTATTTT.

The V gene is TRBV7-2, the J gene TRBJ1-3; 8 bases are a match to TRBD1. The germline gives CDR1 SGHTA, CDR2 FQGNSA. This CDR3 comprises 17 residues. With 0 bases clipped from V and 2 bases from J, the junction kept 6 bases outside the gene matches. The CDR3 DNA is TGTGCCAGCAGCTTAGCCCTGGACAGGGTCGCTGGAAACACCATATATTTT. Protein product: CASSLALDRVAGNTIYF.

J is TRBJ2-1 and V is TRBV28, with 7 nucleotides matching TRBD2. The CDR3 contains 14 residues. CDR1 MDHEN and CDR2 SYDVKM come from the germline V gene. The V segment lost 3 bases and the J segment 7 bases; nucleotides outside the gene matches: 6. This chain's CDR3 is CASSLVGLENEQFF. CDR3 nucleotides: TGTGCCAGCAGTTTGGTTGGACTAGAGAATGAGCAGTTCTTC.

The chain joins TRBV5-1 to TRBJ1-5; D is ambiguous. The CDR3 spans 13 residues. Germline CDR1 SGHRS, CDR2 YFSETQ. V was pared by 5 bases and J by 3 bases, with 9 bases between. CDR3 sequence: CASRERNNQPQHF. In DNA form, the CDR3 reads TGCGCCAGCAGAGAGAGAAACAATCAGCCCCAGCATTTT.

As regards this clone: Other DNA sequences in the same sample also yield this CDR3. CDR3 sequence: CASSPDRFFNYGYTF. The CDR3 DNA is TGTGCCAGCAGCCCCGACAGATTCTTTAACTATGGCTACACCTTC. This sequence joins TRBV16 and TRBJ1-2; possible D gene TRBD1, 5 bases. CDR3 length: 15 residues. Between the trimmed V and J ends, which lost 4 bases and 1 base, there was a span of 13 bases. Germline V gene data show CDR1 as KGHSY and CDR2 as FQNENV.

The chain uses TRBV6-4 and TRBJ2-3; 7 bases are a match to TRBD2. The CDR3 is made up of 16 amino acids. The germline gives CDR1 MRHNA, CDR2 SNTAGT. After removal of 0 bases from V and 6 bases from J, the junction contained 9 bases not matched to a gene. CDR3 sequence (DNA): TGTGCCAGCAGTGACTCTTGGGGAGCGGGGACCGATACGCAGTATTTT. Its translation is CASSDSWGAGTDTQYF.